This T cell receptor (beta chain) was documented in a study of blood T cell repertoires in COVID-19. Whole-study context: Samples representing acute and convalescent COVID-19 were sourced from the United States, Italy and Spain.

Authors' analysis steps: Estimated nucleated cell counts came from reference gene primer amplification. Generated by immunoSEQ multiplex PCR, the TCRdb table keeps only in-frame clones and is missing some. V, J and clone size reflect that table, while D and trimming were determined from the DNA. The sample carries about 180,000 clones, 80% to 85% recorded once. V lost 1 base, J lost 4 bases, and 2 bases stayed unmatched. The CDR3 runs 14 residues. CDR1 is SGHDT and CDR2 is YYEEEE in the germline V gene. Seattle enrolled patients during active infection and tracked them longitudinally. This TCR came from a woman older than 75 with COVID-19, enrolled during active disease. V usage is TRBV5-6 and J usage is TRBJ2-5; 9 bases map to TRBD1. The sample was peripheral blood. CDR3 nucleotide sequence: TGTGCCAGCAGCTTGAACAGGGGGCGAGAGACCCAGTACTTC. It codes for CASSLNRGRETQYF.